This TCR beta chain stems from a study of beta chain features in type 1 diabetes. General study results and limits: Moderate but significant shortening of TCRB CDR3s was recorded in all four CD4+ subsets from Type 1 diabetes patients. PCR might favor shorter templates, but any such skew would affect patients and controls equally.

As every portion of the isolated RNA was reverse transcribed, the sequencing read expressed TCRB transcripts. TCRdb's table, derived via immunoSEQ multiplex PCR, lists solely in-frame clones and lacks some. This table has 95,000 to 150,000 clones, around 15% appearing once. CDR1 is LGHNA and CDR2 is YSLEER in the germline V gene. CDR3 size: 15 residues. Trimming left V 0 bases short and J 3 bases short, with 12 bases between. This clone was detected a few times. The antigen is undetermined. The chain employs TRBV4-3 and TRBJ2-7, with D unresolved. The sample was central memory CD4+ T cells from blood. This TCR came from a man aged 25 to 45 with type 1 diabetes. The CDR3 coding sequence is TGCGCCAGCAGCCAAGATGGGCTACACAACTACGAGCAGTACTTC. Translated, it gives CASSQDGLHNYEQYF.